These 24 T cell receptor beta chains came from one sample sequenced in a study of CD8+ T cells in alopecia areata listed by TCRdb under 2018. Receptor amplification or capture employed the immunoSEQ multiplex PCR assay. RNA was extracted from all samples and reverse transcribed into cDNA, which served as template for TCR sequencing. TCRdb carries this immuneACCESS record with in-frame sequences only. Its versions omit some clonotypes, under half of them owing to an unresolved V gene in the studies checked, with the rest unexplained. This sample holds about 210,000 clones; under 70% were observed only once. Roughly 4.2% of the sample belongs to the ten largest clones. The sample's time point label, decoded: about four weeks on oral tofacitinib. Taken with the paper, the label for treatment or condition translates to: oral pan-JAK inhibitor, 5-10 mg twice daily. The sequencing used CD4+ T cells sorted from blood, collected at week 4, from a patient treated with tofacitinib. The receptors were sampled from a human donor with alopecia areata.

V and J are TRBV5-6 and TRBJ2-2, with D possibly TRBD1 on 6 matching bases. The ends were cut back, 4 bases at V and 0 bases at J, with 16 bases in the middle. This CDR3 is built from 17 residues. CDR1 and CDR2 (germline): SGHDT, YYEEEE. The CDR3 nucleotides read TGTGCCAGCAGCCCAATCTTAACAGGGCCGAACACCGGGGAGCTGTTTTTT. This sequence encodes CASSPILTGPNTGELFF.

The rearrangement uses TRBV11-1 and TRBJ1-2, with D tentatively TRBD1 (5 bases). The germline CDR1 and CDR2 sequences are SGHAT and FQDESV (reference sequence). V lost 5 bases and J lost 2, with 12 bases in between. This CDR3 comprises 14 residues. The DNA of the CDR3 is TGTGCCAGCAGCCCAACAGGACGGAACTATGGCTACACCTTC. This encodes CASSPTGRNYGYTF.

This clone was seen a handful of times. The rearrangement joins TRBV7-8 to TRBJ1-5; D unclear. Germline CDR1 is SGHVS and CDR2 is FQNEAQ. The V gene lost 5 bases and the J gene lost 6 bases, with 14 bases spanning the gap. This CDR3 comprises 14 residues. CDR3 nucleotide sequence: TGTGCCAGCAGCCCCGAAATAATTCGTCAGCCCCAGCATTTT. It specifies CASSPEIIRQPQHF.

Of note for this clone: The same CDR3 also results from other DNA sequences found in this sample. V is TRBV29-1 and J is TRBJ2-3, with D perhaps matching TRBD2 (7 bases). CDR3 length: 13 residues. CDR1 is SQVTM, CDR2 ANQGSEA, per germline. Trimming stripped 6 bases from V and 1 base from J, with 11 bases between. CDR3 sequence: CSVGGGGTDTQYF. CDR3 nucleotides: TGCAGCGTGGGAGGGGGGGGCACAGATACGCAGTATTTT.

This clone was seen a few times. The gene calls are TRBV29-1 and TRBJ2-5; D is unresolved. The CDR3 loop spans 13 amino acids. Germline V CDR1 and CDR2: SQVTM, ANQGSEA. Trimming took 4 bases from V and 4 from J, leaving 13 bases between them. Here the CDR3 reads CSVGGSVIETQYF. Written as DNA, the CDR3 is TGCAGCGTTGGCGGTTCGGTAATAGAGACCCAGTACTTC.

This chain joins TRBV30 and TRBJ1-1; 9 bases match TRBD1. This CDR3 region has 14 residues. The V gene's germline CDR1 is GTSNPN and CDR2 SVGIG (reference sequence). V lost 7 bases and J lost 1; bases outside the gene matches: 7. CDR3 in DNA: TGTGCCTCTAATCCGACAGGGGGGAACACTGAAGCTTTCTTT. This sequence encodes CASNPTGGNTEAFF.

This chain joins TRBV7-2 and TRBJ1-2, with 8 bases aligning to TRBD1. Losses at the gene ends were 3 bases for V and 6 bases for J; bases not matched to a gene: 9. Germline values: CDR1 SGHTA, CDR2 FQGNSA. CDR3 length: 15 amino acids. Here the CDR3 DNA reads TGTGCCAGCAGCTTCTGGGCGACAGGGGCCAATGGCTACACCTTC. Translation gives CASSFWATGANGYTF.

The count of this clone is one. The chain recombines TRBV7-9 with TRBJ2-3; D not resolved. V lost 4 bases and J 10 bases, leaving 15 bases between the germline ends. In germline, CDR1 is SEHNR, CDR2 FQNEAQ (reference sequence). The CDR3 covers 13 residues. The CDR3 DNA follows: TGTGCCAGCAGCTCGTACCTGACGGCGGCGCAGTATTTT. It translates to CASSSYLTAAQYF.

This clone occurred a few times. This sequence joins TRBV4-3 and TRBJ1-4; D call uncertain. V was pared by 0 bases and J by 3 bases, with 11 bases between. Germline CDR1 is LGHNA and CDR2 is YSLEER. The CDR3 runs to 16 residues. CDR3 DNA sequence: TGCGCCAGCAGCCAAGAGCCCCCCGGCTCTAATGAAAAACTGTTTTTT. Protein: CASSQEPPGSNEKLFF.

The chain carries TRBV30 and TRBJ2-1; D is possibly TRBD1 (5 bases). Germline CDR1 reads GTSNPN; CDR2 reads SVGIG (reference sequence). The ends were cut back, 7 bases at V and 6 bases at J, with 13 bases in the middle. The CDR3 has 12 residues. The CDR3 spells CALTDLGNEQFF. In DNA form, the CDR3 reads TGTGCCTTGACAGATCTGGGCAATGAGCAGTTCTTC.

The chain couples TRBV6-5 to TRBJ2-3, with TRBD2 as a possible D gene (5 bases). The CDR3 is 14 amino acids. The germline gives CDR1 MNHEY, CDR2 SVGAGI. V lost 2 bases, J lost 8 bases, and 14 bases lay in between. CDR3 coding DNA: TGTGCCAGCAGTTACATGACCGAGGCGGGTACGCAGTATTTT. As protein: CASSYMTEAGTQYF.

This sequence joins TRBV7-2 and TRBJ2-3, with 9 bases matching TRBD2. The CDR3 runs to 14 residues. In germline, CDR1 is SGHTA, CDR2 FQGNSA. V lost 5 bases to trimming and J lost 4 bases; unmatched junction nucleotides: 4. Here the CDR3 reads CASSLGTSSDTQYF. Here the CDR3 DNA reads TGTGCCAGCAGCCTAGGGACTAGCTCAGATACGCAGTATTTT. Drawing the rest from reference TRBV7-2 and TRBJ2-3, the complete variable domain is GAGVSQSPSNKVTEKGKDVELRCDPISGHTALYWYRQSLGQGLEFLIYFQGNSAPDKSGLPSDRFSAERTGGSVSTLTIQRTQQEDSAVYLCASSLGTSSDTQYFGPGTRLTVL.

This clone was counted a few times. This chain connects TRBV10-3 to TRBJ1-2; D is perhaps TRBD1 (6 bases). This CDR3 comprises 15 residues. CDR1 ENHRY and CDR2 SYGVKD come from the germline V gene. The V and J ends lost 5 bases and 2 bases respectively, with 15 bases between them. The CDR3 protein is CAISSDGGGNYGYTF. In DNA form, the CDR3 reads TGTGCCATCAGTTCGGACGGTGGGGGCAACTATGGCTACACCTTC.

This clone has just a few counts. The chain employs TRBV7-8 and TRBJ1-2, with 8 nucleotides matching TRBD1. The CDR3 totals 17 residues. Germline CDR1 is SGHVS and CDR2 is FQNEAQ. J was trimmed by 4 bases and V by 5 bases; bases with no gene match: 15. CDR3 protein: CASSIRTGPSLLYGYTF. The CDR3 nucleotides are TGTGCCAGCAGCATTAGGACAGGGCCGTCATTACTCTATGGCTACACCTTC.

This rearrangement joins TRBV29-1 to TRBJ1-2; unclear D gene. Germline V gene sequence: CDR1 SQVTM, CDR2 ANQGSEA. The V and J ends lost 4 bases and 1 base respectively, with 4 bases between them. CDR3 size: 11 residues. CDR3 coding DNA: TGCAGCGTTGGTATTAACTATGGCTACACCTTC. Amino acids: CSVGINYGYTF.

The chain joins TRBV4-3 to TRBJ1-1; D gene ambiguous. Per germline, CDR1 LGHNA and CDR2 YSLEER. The CDR3 spans 13 residues. V was shortened by 4 bases and J by 0 bases, with 6 bases between the two germline ends. The CDR3 sequence: CASSPGVNTEAFF. In DNA form, the CDR3 reads TGCGCCAGCAGCCCGGGAGTGAACACTGAAGCTTTCTTT.

The chain links TRBV10-3 to TRBJ1-2; maybe TRBD1 (6 bases). The germline CDR1 and CDR2 sequences are ENHRY and SYGVKD. With 2 bases removed from V and 6 bases from J, the gap between germline ends came to 7 bases. The CDR3 spans 12 residues. This CDR3 reads CAISETGNGYTF. CDR3 DNA sequence: TGTGCCATCAGTGAGACAGGGAATGGCTACACCTTC.

CDR3 residues: CSVVQGNTIYF. CDR3 in DNA: TGCAGCGTTGTACAGGGAAACACCATATATTTT. V is TRBV29-1 and J is TRBJ1-3, with D hard to call. Trimming stripped 4 bases from V and 4 bases from J, with 5 bases between. Germline V gene data show CDR1 as SQVTM and CDR2 as ANQGSEA. The CDR3 sequence is 11 residues long.

J is TRBJ1-1 and V is TRBV2, with D hard to call. Trimming shortened V by 3 bases and J by 1 base, and 6 bases separated the two germline ends. Germline CDR1 reads SNHLY; CDR2 reads FYNNEI. The CDR3 length is 13 residues. The CDR3 bases are TGTGCCAGCAGTGACCGGGCGAACACTGAAGCTTTCTTT. Encoded protein: CASSDRANTEAFF.

The V and J genes are TRBV29-1 and TRBJ2-2, with 7 bases lining up with TRBD1. CDR3 length equals 14 residues. V gave up 7 bases and J gave up 0 bases; unmatched junction bases: 5. The germline V gene has CDR1 SQVTM and CDR2 ANQGSEA. CDR3 region: CSGRQGANTGELFF. The CDR3, as DNA: TGCAGCGGGAGACAGGGAGCGAACACCGGGGAGCTGTTTTTT.

The CDR3 spells CSAYTSSRQYF. The CDR3 region has the DNA TGCAGTGCTTATACTAGCAGTCGGCAGTACTTC. This rearrangement joins TRBV20-1 to TRBJ2-7; perhaps TRBD2 as D (6 bases). The V end lost 5 bases, the J end lost 9 bases, and 14 bases lay between the germline ends. Germline-derived CDR1 and CDR2 are DFQATT and SNEGSKA (reference sequence). The CDR3 runs to 11 residues.

The CDR3 spells CASSLDSGKKLFF. CDR3 bases: TGTGCCAGCAGCTTAGACTCAGGGAAAAAACTGTTTTTT. V gene TRBV7-2 combines with J gene TRBJ1-4, with TRBD1 as a possible D gene (5 bases). Trimming took off 1 base at V and 9 bases at J, with 9 bases between the two ends. CDR3 size: 13 residues. Germline V lookup: CDR1 SGHTA, CDR2 FQGNSA.

V is TRBV6-1 and J is TRBJ1-1; D gene ambiguous. Germline V gene data show CDR1 as MNHNS and CDR2 as SASEGT. Trimming removed 6 bases at V and 2 bases at J, with 13 bases between. This CDR3 spans 14 amino acids. The CDR3 nucleotides read TGTGCCAGCAGGTCGGCCGTACCCAACACTGAAGCTTTCTTT. Translating gives CASRSAVPNTEAFF.

This clone was counted a few times. This sequence joins TRBV4-3 and TRBJ1-1, with D unclear. Trimming shortened V by 1 base and J by 8 bases, and 11 bases separated the two germline ends. There are 13 residues in the CDR3. Germline V gives CDR1 LGHNA, CDR2 YSLEER. Written as DNA, the CDR3 is TGCGCCAGCAGCCAAGGTCCGGGGTTGGAAGCTTTCTTT. Amino acids: CASSQGPGLEAFF.